Listed here are 23 T cell receptor beta chains from one sample, sequenced in a study of cytomegalovirus exposure and HLA in healthy donors. The PCR employed 60 Vbeta primers together with 13 Jbeta primers. The method was immunoSEQ multiplex PCR; TCRdb's version includes in-frame clones alone and lacks a portion of them. The sample includes some 200,000 clones, approximately 80% of them seen just once. Sequencing used PBMCs. These receptor sequences come from a woman aged 50 to 65 in good health and CMV-seropositive.

The chain recombines TRBV5-6 with TRBJ2-3; TRBD2 might be the D (6 bases). This CDR3 region has 16 residues. Trimming took off 5 bases at V and 3 bases at J, with 19 bases between the two ends. Germline CDR1 is SGHDT and CDR2 is YYEEEE. As DNA, the CDR3 is TGTGCCAGCAGAAACGGGTTAGCGGAGGTTACAGATACGCAGTATTTT. It translates to CASRNGLAEVTDTQYF.

This chain uses TRBV11-2 with TRBJ1-6; 8 bases align to TRBD1. The V gene end was trimmed by 5 bases and the J gene end by 5 bases; junction bases not matched to a gene: 11. The CDR3 length is 17 residues. The germline V gene encodes CDR1 SGHAT and CDR2 FQNNGV. CDR3 sequence (DNA): TGTGCCAGCAGCCCGGGGGCAGGGGGCTTCAATAATTCACCCCTCCACTTT. This translates into CASSPGAGGFNNSPLHF.

The rearrangement links TRBV19 to TRBJ2-2; weak D call: TRBD1 (5 bases). Trimming shortened V by 5 bases and J by 0 bases, and 13 bases separated the two germline ends. There are 16 residues in the CDR3. Per germline, CDR1 LNHDA and CDR2 SQIVND (reference sequence). The CDR3 sequence is CASSSWTPSNTGELFF. In DNA form, the CDR3 reads TGTGCCAGTAGTTCTTGGACACCGTCGAACACCGGGGAGCTGTTTTTT.

The chain joins TRBV10-2 to TRBJ2-7, with TRBD2 as a possible D gene (6 bases). Trimming cost V 7 bases and J 5 bases, with 12 bases left between them. Germline CDR1 reads WSHSY; CDR2 reads SAAADI. This CDR3 is 12 amino acids long. The CDR3 region is CASISEGNEQYF. CDR3 nucleotides: TGCGCCAGCATTTCGGAGGGCAACGAGCAGTACTTC.

Only one count was recorded for this clone. The chain uses TRBV30 and TRBJ1-1, with 7 bases identical to TRBD1. The J segment lost 2 bases and the V segment lost 7 bases, leaving 16 bases of the junction unmatched. The length of the CDR3 is 16 residues. Per the germline V gene, CDR1 is GTSNPN and CDR2 is SVGIG (reference sequence). This CDR3 is CALRGQTTSRNTEAFF. DNA for the CDR3: TGTGCCTTAAGGGGACAGACGACTTCACGCAACACTGAAGCTTTCTTT.

V and J are TRBV18 and TRBJ2-3, with D possibly matching TRBD1 (5 bases). This CDR3 has 14 residues. Germline V gene sequence: CDR1 KGHSH, CDR2 LQKENI. V lost 10 bases and J 3 bases, leaving 17 bases between the germline ends. The CDR3 sequence is CATEPKGRTDTQYF. Written as DNA, the CDR3 is TGTGCCACCGAACCCAAGGGGCGGACAGATACGCAGTATTTT.

This clone was detected a few times. V and J are TRBV4-1 and TRBJ1-4; 8 nucleotides agree with TRBD1. CDR1 and CDR2 (germline): MGHRA, YSYEKL. This CDR3 has 14 amino acids. V lost 3 bases to trimming and J lost 4 bases; unmatched junction nucleotides: 1. The DNA for the CDR3 is TGCGCCAGCAGCCAGGGGACAGGTAATGAAAAACTGTTTTTT. Amino acids: CASSQGTGNEKLFF.

This clone was recorded a few times. The chain has TRBV2 and TRBJ2-5, with 9 bases lining up with TRBD1. The CDR3 sequence is 16 residues long. Germline V CDR1 and CDR2: SNHLY, FYNNEI. V lost 4 bases to trimming and J lost 4 bases; unmatched junction nucleotides: 10. The CDR3 protein is CASSGLPGQGTETQYF. CDR3 in DNA: TGTGCCAGCAGTGGTTTACCGGGACAGGGTACAGAGACCCAGTACTTC.

V and J are TRBV7-9 and TRBJ2-3, with D tentatively TRBD2 (6 bases). The V end lost 4 bases, the J end lost 4 bases, and 9 bases lay between the germline ends. Germline loops: CDR1 SEHNR, CDR2 FQNEAQ (reference sequence). The CDR3 loop spans 13 amino acids. CDR3 in amino acids: CASSYGTADTQYF. CDR3 nucleotides: TGTGCCAGCAGCTACGGGACTGCAGATACGCAGTATTTT.

Note on this clone: This sample also contains other DNA sequences that code for the same CDR3. V is TRBV6-6 and J is TRBJ2-2; maybe TRBD1 (6 bases). This CDR3 is built from 14 residues. Germline V CDR1 and CDR2: MNHNY, SVGAGI (reference sequence). Trimming stripped 3 bases from V and 5 bases from J, with 10 bases between. CDR3 DNA: TGTGCCAGCAGTTATTCCGGGACAACCGGGGAGCTGTTTTTT. This gives the protein CASSYSGTTGELFF.

This clone was recorded a few times. Here the CDR3 reads CAISEELARNTGELFF. The DNA for the CDR3 is TGTGCCATCAGTGAGGAGCTAGCGAGAAACACCGGGGAGCTGTTTTTT. The rearrangement joins TRBV10-3 to TRBJ2-2; D is possibly TRBD2 (6 bases). V lost 2 bases to trimming and J lost 2 bases, with 12 bases between them. CDR1 ENHRY and CDR2 SYGVKD come from the germline V gene. The length of the CDR3 is 16 residues.

The chain has TRBV18 and TRBJ2-3; 9 nucleotides align to TRBD2. V was pared by 3 bases and J by 5 bases, with 9 bases of the junction left unmatched. This CDR3 comprises 16 residues. Germline CDR1 is KGHSH and CDR2 is LQKENI. The CDR3 coding sequence is TGTGCCAGCTCACCGTTAGCGGGGGTCTCAGGAGATACGCAGTATTTT. Protein: CASSPLAGVSGDTQYF. Full variable domain (rest looked up from reference TRBV18 and TRBJ2-3): NAGVMQNPRHLVRRRGQEARLRCSPMKGHSHVYWYRQLPEEGLKFMVYLQKENIIDESGMPKERFSAEFPKEGPSILRIQQVVRGDSAAYFCASSPLAGVSGDTQYFGPGTRLTVL.

The CDR3 coding sequence is TGTGCCAGCTCACCAGTGGGACTAGGCTCCTACAATGAGCAGTTCTTC. It encodes CASSPVGLGSYNEQFF. V usage is TRBV18 and J usage is TRBJ2-1; 8 bases are a match to TRBD2. This CDR3 region has 16 residues. From germline, CDR1 is KGHSH and CDR2 LQKENI. The V gene end was trimmed by 2 bases and the J gene end by 0 bases; junction bases not matched to a gene: 3.

The chain recombines TRBV5-1 with TRBJ1-5, with D unclear. Trimming cost V 0 bases and J 4 bases, with 11 bases left between them. Germline CDR1 and CDR2: SGHRS and YFSETQ. The CDR3 extends over 15 amino acids. The CDR3 region is CASSLGSSGNQPQHF. The DNA of the CDR3 is TGCGCCAGCAGCTTGGGTTCTTCGGGAAATCAGCCCCAGCATTTT.

The genes are TRBV28 and TRBJ2-7; 11 bases fit TRBD1. The CDR3 consists of 15 residues. Germline V lookup: CDR1 MDHEN, CDR2 SYDVKM. Germline trimming cut 10 bases from V and 6 bases from J; bases unmatched to any gene: 14. CDR3 protein: CATNKPPGTGGEQYF. In nucleotides, the CDR3 is TGTGCCACCAACAAACCACCCGGGACAGGGGGCGAGCAGTACTTC. Variable domain in full (rest from reference TRBV28 and TRBJ2-7): DVKVTQSSRYLVKRTGEKVFLECVQDMDHENMFWYRQDPGLGLRLIYFSYDVKMKEKGDIPEGYSVSREKKERFSLILESASTNQTSMYLCATNKPPGTGGEQYFGPGTRLTVT.

The rearrangement links TRBV5-1 to TRBJ1-1, with D possibly being TRBD1 (6 bases). The CDR3 has 14 amino acids. V lost 4 bases and J lost 2, with 12 bases in between. Germline V CDR1 and CDR2: SGHRS, YFSETQ. The chain's CDR3 is CASSLGQFNTEAFF. The CDR3 nucleotides read TGCGCCAGCAGCCTCGGACAGTTTAACACTGAAGCTTTCTTT.

In this sample, this clone turned up once. The V gene is TRBV7-4, the J gene TRBJ2-3; 13 positions agree with TRBD2. CDR3 size: 19 residues. After removal of 5 bases from V and 2 bases from J, the junction contained 13 bases not matched to a gene. CDR1 SGHVT and CDR2 SQSDAQ come from the germline V gene. The CDR3 DNA is TGTGCCAGCAGCATCGAATGCGTGGGACTAGCGGGGCCCACAGATACGCAGTATTTT. Translated: CASSIECVGLAGPTDTQYF.

J is TRBJ2-5 and V is TRBV4-1, with a tentative D call TRBD2 (5 bases). V gave up 0 bases and J gave up 5 bases, with 16 bases separating them. Germline lookup yields CDR1 MGHRA and CDR2 YSYEKL. The CDR3 consists of 16 residues. This CDR3 reads CASSQEGRQVAETQYF. CDR3 nucleotide sequence: TGCGCCAGCAGCCAAGAAGGGAGACAAGTCGCGGAGACCCAGTACTTC.

The V and J genes are TRBV5-1 and TRBJ1-5; D is unclear. Germline lookup yields CDR1 SGHRS and CDR2 YFSETQ. This CDR3 comprises 14 residues. Trimming shortened V by 0 bases and J by 7 bases, and 11 bases separated the two germline ends. The CDR3 DNA sequence: TGCGCCAGCAGCTTGGTACCCGGGATGCAGCCCCAGCATTTT. The encoded protein is CASSLVPGMQPQHF.

The rearrangement joins TRBV4-3 to TRBJ2-7; 9 nucleotides align to TRBD2. The V and J ends lost 1 base and 2 bases, in that order; junction bases with no gene match: 12. CDR1 LGHNA and CDR2 YSLEER come from the germline V gene. The CDR3 covers 18 residues. The CDR3 sequence: CASSQVSGYGGGAYEQYF. CDR3 in DNA: TGCGCCAGCAGCCAAGTCTCTGGGTATGGCGGGGGGGCCTACGAGCAGTACTTC.

The rearrangement links TRBV30 to TRBJ2-3; D is possibly TRBD2 (5 bases). Germline lookup yields CDR1 GTSNPN and CDR2 SVGIG (reference sequence). V shed 2 bases and J shed 3 bases, with 9 bases lying between them. The CDR3 loop spans 13 amino acids. The CDR3 spells CAWSRPGTDTQYF. The CDR3 DNA is TGTGCCTGGAGTCGACCGGGGACAGATACGCAGTATTTT.

This clone was detected only a few times. V and J are TRBV6-6 and TRBJ1-1; possible D gene TRBD1, 5 bases. CDR1 is MNHNY and CDR2 is SVGAGI in the germline V gene (reference sequence). The ends were cut back, 0 bases at V and 3 bases at J, with 8 bases in the middle. The CDR3 consists of 14 residues. The DNA for the CDR3 is TGTGCCAGCAGTTACTCGACGGGGGACACTGAAGCTTTCTTT. Translation gives CASSYSTGDTEAFF.

J is TRBJ2-7 and V is TRBV5-6; TRBD2 matches at 11 bases. CDR1 is SGHDT and CDR2 is YYEEEE in the germline V gene. V lost 4 bases and J lost 4; bases outside the gene matches: 7. The CDR3 consists of 15 residues. The DNA of the CDR3 is TGTGCCAGCAGCCCGGCTAGCGGGGGGCCGTACGAGCAGTACTTC. Translation: CASSPASGGPYEQYF.